This passage covers 28 T cell receptor beta chains from one sample sequenced in a study of technical replicates of blood from a few donors. The repertoire was sequenced with immunoSEQ multiplex PCR; TCRdb's copy has only in-frame clones and lacks some. Of about 82,000 clones in the sample, nearly 96% were seen once. The sequenced sample consisted of T cells isolated from PBMCs. All receptors come from a human donor in good health.

The V and J genes are TRBV30 and TRBJ2-1, with a tentative D call TRBD1 (6 bases). Germline V lookup: CDR1 GTSNPN, CDR2 SVGIG (reference sequence). Trimming removed 5 bases at V and 5 bases at J, with 10 bases between. The CDR3 covers 12 residues. The CDR3, as DNA: TGTGCCTGGGCCGGACAGCACAATGAGCAGTTCTTC. Residues: CAWAGQHNEQFF.

This chain joins TRBV14 and TRBJ2-3, with D possibly being TRBD1 (6 bases). V was trimmed by 1 base and J by 2 bases, leaving 10 bases between them. Germline V gene data show CDR1 as SGHDN and CDR2 as FVKESK. The CDR3 is made up of 15 amino acids. The CDR3 protein is CASSQVWGHTDTQYF. The CDR3 DNA reads TGTGCCAGCAGCCAAGTATGGGGGCACACAGATACGCAGTATTTT.

The V gene is TRBV28, the J gene TRBJ1-5, with D maybe TRBD1 (5 bases). CDR1 and CDR2 from the germline V gene are MDHEN and SYDVKM. CDR3 length equals 17 residues. V was trimmed by 4 bases and J by 6 bases, leaving 22 bases between them. The CDR3 DNA reads as TGTGCCAGCAGTTCCCCGGGGCCTGCGGCGGGGATTCAGCCCCAGCATTTT. This sequence encodes CASSSPGPAAGIQPQHF.

V is TRBV5-4 and J is TRBJ1-1, with TRBD1 matching over 7 bases. The germline V gene encodes CDR1 SGHNT and CDR2 YYREEE (reference sequence). CDR3 size: 15 residues. V shed 2 bases and J 1 base; nucleotides not matched to a gene: 5. CDR3: CASSLNRGQNTEAFF. DNA for the CDR3: TGTGCCAGCAGCTTAAACAGGGGCCAGAACACTGAAGCTTTCTTT. Variable domain in full (rest from reference TRBV5-4 and TRBJ1-1): ETGVTQSPTHLIKTRGQQVTLRCSSQSGHNTVSWYQQALGQGPQFIFQYYREEENGRGNFPPRFSGLQFPNYSSELNVNALELDDSALYLCASSLNRGQNTEAFFGQGTRLTVV.

This rearrangement joins TRBV9 to TRBJ2-1, with TRBD2 identical over 8 bases. Germline trimming cut 1 base from V and 7 bases from J; bases unmatched to any gene: 10. Germline CDR1 and CDR2: SGDLS and YYNGEE. The length of the CDR3 is 16 residues. The CDR3 DNA is TGTGCCAGCAGCGTAACCGGGGGTAGCGGGATGAATGAGCAGTTCTTC. Translating it yields CASSVTGGSGMNEQFF.

The CDR3 loop is CASSFTGLMNTEAFF. The CDR3 DNA sequence: TGTGCCAGCAGCTTTACGGGATTGATGAACACTGAAGCTTTCTTT. The chain recombines TRBV7-9 with TRBJ1-1; D not resolved. Germline V lookup: CDR1 SEHNR, CDR2 FQNEAQ (reference sequence). The CDR3 spans 15 residues. V lost 3 bases and J 0 bases, leaving 11 bases between the germline ends. Full variable domain (remainder filled in from reference TRBV7-9 and TRBJ1-1): DTGVSQNPRHKITKRGQNVTFRCDPISEHNRLYWYRQTLGQGPEFLTYFQNEAQLEKSRLLSDRFSAERPKGSFSTLEIQRTEQGDSAMYLCASSFTGLMNTEAFFGQGTRLTVV.

Worth noting for this clone: A junction boundary mismatches the germline segment, possibly from a read error. The chain uses TRBV7-9 and TRBJ2-5; 8 nucleotides match TRBD1. The CDR3 extends over 15 amino acids. Germline lookup yields CDR1 SEHNR and CDR2 FQNEAQ (reference sequence). The CDR3 sequence is CASSFGQGNQETQYF. CDR3 nucleotide sequence: TGTGCCAGCAGCTTCGGACAGGGCAACCAGGAGACCCAGTACTTC. The variable domain in full, with the rest retrieved from reference TRBV7-9 and TRBJ2-5, is DTGVSQNPRHKITKRGQNVTFRCDPISEHNRLYWYRQTLGQGPEFLTYFQNEAQLEKSRLLSDRFSAERPKGSFSTLEIQRTEQGDSAMYLCASSFGQGNQETQYFGPGTRLLVL.

In this sample, this clone turned up once. This rearrangement joins TRBV11-3 to TRBJ2-7; 10 nucleotides line up with TRBD1. CDR3 length: 18 amino acids. V was clipped by 4 bases and J by 2 bases; unmatched bases: 14. Germline-derived CDR1 and CDR2 are SGHNT and YENEEA. The CDR3 DNA sequence: TGTGCCAGCAGCTCCGCCGGGACAGGGGTAGTTATTGCCTACGAGCAGTACTTC. Translated, it gives CASSSAGTGVVIAYEQYF.

This clone is a singleton in its sample. The rearrangement links TRBV19 to TRBJ1-2; 7 positions agree with TRBD1. Germline V gives CDR1 LNHDA, CDR2 SQIVND (reference sequence). This CDR3 region has 13 residues. The ends lost 6 bases at V and 1 base at J; junction bases unmatched: 2. CDR3 DNA sequence: TGTGCCAGTAGACAGGGGATTAACTATGGCTACACCTTC. This translates into CASRQGINYGYTF. The variable domain in full, with the rest retrieved from reference TRBV19 and TRBJ1-2, is DGGITQSPKYLFRKEGQNVTLSCEQNLNHDAMYWYRQDPGQGLRLIYYSQIVNDFQKGDIAEGYSVSREKKESFPLTVTSAQKNPTAFYLCASRQGINYGYTFGSGTRLTVV.

The rearrangement links TRBV5-4 to TRBJ2-5, with TRBD1 matching over 10 bases. CDR1 and CDR2 (germline): SGHNT, YYREEE (reference sequence). The CDR3 is 15 residues long. V shed 5 bases, J shed 5 bases, and the junction held 9 bases outside the gene matches. CDR3 residues: CASSDRDRGYETQYF. In nucleotides, the CDR3 is TGTGCCAGCAGTGACCGGGACAGGGGTTACGAGACCCAGTACTTC.

This clone occurred once. The V and J genes are TRBV29-1 and TRBJ2-1; no firm D call. Per the germline V gene, CDR1 is SQVTM and CDR2 is ANQGSEA. This CDR3 contains 11 residues. V was shortened by 4 bases and J by 7 bases, with 8 bases between the two germline ends. The CDR3 spells CSVALFNEQFF. The CDR3 DNA sequence: TGCAGCGTTGCCCTTTTTAATGAGCAGTTCTTC.

The genes are TRBV5-4 and TRBJ2-1, with 7 bases matching TRBD1. This CDR3 comprises 15 residues. Trimming cost V 3 bases and J 1 base; bases outside gene matches: 4. Germline V gene data show CDR1 as SGHNT and CDR2 as YYREEE (reference sequence). The CDR3 here is CASSSYRGSYNEQFF. As DNA, the CDR3 is TGTGCCAGCAGCTCCTACAGGGGATCCTACAATGAGCAGTTCTTC.

V gene TRBV10-3 combines with J gene TRBJ2-1, with D hard to call. Deletions cut 2 bases from V and 10 bases from J, with 12 bases between. The length of the CDR3 is 13 residues. Germline assignment: CDR1 ENHRY and CDR2 SYGVKD. The CDR3 nucleotides read TGTGCCATCAGTGAGGACTCCGGCCCCGAGCAGTTCTTC. Translating gives CAISEDSGPEQFF.

V gene TRBV28 combines with J gene TRBJ2-7, with 14 bases aligning to TRBD2. CDR3 size: 16 residues. In germline, CDR1 is MDHEN, CDR2 SYDVKM. V shed 8 bases, J shed 5 bases, and the junction held 11 bases outside the gene matches. The CDR3 DNA follows: TGTGCCAGCCGACTAGCGGGAGGGCCTATATCCGACGAGCAGTACTTC. It is translated as CASRLAGGPISDEQYF.

The chain carries TRBV2 and TRBJ1-2; perhaps TRBD1 as D (6 bases). Germline assignment: CDR1 SNHLY and CDR2 FYNNEI. V lost 6 bases to trimming and J lost 2 bases, with 10 bases between them. The CDR3 is 13 amino acids. CDR3 sequence (DNA): TGTGCCAGCAGGTACACAGGGAACTATGGCTACACCTTC. Its protein is CASRYTGNYGYTF.

In its sample, this clone was seen many times. The genes are TRBV6-5 and TRBJ2-7; D is possibly TRBD1 (5 bases). Germline CDR1 and CDR2: MNHEY and SVGAGI. The CDR3 covers 14 residues. Trimming left V 7 bases short and J 0 bases short, with 13 bases between. The DNA for the CDR3 is TGTGCCAGCAAGGAACGGACATCCTCCTACGAGCAGTACTTC. Encoded protein: CASKERTSSYEQYF.

V and J are TRBV11-3 and TRBJ1-1; 10 bases map to TRBD1. The germline V gene has CDR1 SGHNT and CDR2 YENEEA. This CDR3 contains 14 residues. V was clipped by 5 bases and J by 5 bases; unmatched bases: 5. The CDR3 protein is CASSAGTGVTEAFF. The CDR3 nucleotides are TGTGCCAGCAGCGCTGGGACAGGGGTAACTGAAGCTTTCTTT.

V usage is TRBV30 and J usage is TRBJ2-3, with D possibly being TRBD2 (6 bases). Germline CDR1 reads GTSNPN; CDR2 reads SVGIG (reference sequence). The CDR3 is 16 amino acids. V was shortened by 3 bases and J by 0 bases, with 16 bases between the two germline ends. CDR3 coding DNA: TGTGCCTGGAGCGTAGGTAGCGGTTCTAGCACAGATACGCAGTATTTT. It translates to CAWSVGSGSSTDTQYF.

This clone was observed a single time. The V and J genes are TRBV14 and TRBJ2-3; possibly TRBD1 for D (6 bases). CDR1 is SGHDN, CDR2 FVKESK, per germline. Trimming cost V 4 bases and J 3 bases, with 17 bases left between them. This CDR3 contains 16 residues. This CDR3 is CASSPRTGRWTDTQYF. The CDR3 nucleotides read TGTGCCAGCAGCCCCCGAACAGGGCGATGGACAGATACGCAGTATTTT.

The chain links TRBV18 to TRBJ2-7; TRBD1 matches 9 bases. This CDR3 comprises 17 residues. Trimming at V came to 5 bases and at J to 5 bases, leaving 16 bases not matched to a gene. CDR1 KGHSH and CDR2 LQKENI come from the germline V gene. DNA of the CDR3: TGTGCCAGCTCATCAGCACTATCCGGGACAGGGACTCACGAGCAGTACTTC. Protein: CASSSALSGTGTHEQYF.

This chain uses TRBV4-2 with TRBJ1-2; 8 bases fit TRBD1. This CDR3 has 15 amino acids. The V gene's germline CDR1 is LGHNA and CDR2 YNFKEQ. V gave up 1 base and J gave up 8 bases; unmatched junction bases: 9. The CDR3 sequence is CASSQGTGTTEGYTF. DNA for the CDR3: TGTGCCAGCAGCCAAGGGACAGGGACAACAGAAGGCTACACCTTC.

J is TRBJ2-2 and V is TRBV7-9; D call uncertain. The V end was cut by 1 base, the J end by 5 bases, with 14 bases between. Looked up from germline, CDR1 is SEHNR and CDR2 is FQNEAQ (reference sequence). The CDR3 loop spans 16 amino acids. CDR3 residues: CASSLDRQISTGELFF. In DNA, the CDR3 is TGTGCCAGCAGCTTAGACCGTCAGATTTCTACCGGGGAGCTGTTTTTT.

Here the CDR3 DNA reads TGTGCCAGCAGCAAAGAAAAGCCCCTCCTGGATGAGCAGTTCTTC. As protein: CASSKEKPLLDEQFF. V is TRBV21-1 and J is TRBJ2-1; no check of the table's D call, TRBD2, against the DNA was made. TRBV21-1 is deemed a pseudogene. This CDR3 is 15 amino acids long.

V gene TRBV28 combines with J gene TRBJ2-3; 14 nucleotides line up with TRBD2. This CDR3 comprises 18 residues. Germline assignment: CDR1 MDHEN and CDR2 SYDVKM. The J segment lost 4 bases and the V segment lost 6 bases, leaving 12 bases of the junction unmatched. This chain's CDR3 is CASRSGTSGRGGPDTQYF. The CDR3 nucleotides read TGTGCCAGCAGGTCCGGGACTAGCGGGAGAGGTGGGCCAGATACGCAGTATTTT.

The CDR3 coding sequence is TGCAGCGTTGATCTCGAGACAGACACAGATACGCAGTATTTT. Protein sequence: CSVDLETDTDTQYF. V is TRBV29-1 and J is TRBJ2-3; D possibly corresponds to TRBD1 (5 bases). CDR1 and CDR2 from the germline V gene are SQVTM and ANQGSEA. Trimming shortened V by 3 bases and J by 2 bases, and 12 bases separated the two germline ends. This CDR3 region has 14 residues.

The V call is TRBV7-6, the J call TRBJ2-6; D call uncertain. CDR1 SGHVS and CDR2 FNYEAQ come from the germline V gene. CDR3 length equals 15 residues. Trimming removed 4 bases from V and 0 bases from J, with 7 bases in between. CDR3 sequence reads: CASSSGSSGANVLTF. The DNA of the CDR3 is TGTGCCAGCAGCTCGGGTAGCTCTGGGGCCAACGTCCTGACTTTC.

The rearrangement links TRBV14 to TRBJ2-7; TRBD2 agrees at 8 bases. The CDR3 consists of 15 residues. V was pared by 1 base and J by 2 bases, with 4 bases of the junction left unmatched. CDR1 and CDR2 (germline): SGHDN, FVKESK. CDR3: CASSQVTGRAYEQYF. As DNA, the CDR3 is TGTGCCAGCAGCCAAGTTACCGGGAGGGCCTACGAGCAGTACTTC.

This chain uses TRBV11-2 with TRBJ1-5; 10 bases match TRBD1. The germline gives CDR1 SGHAT, CDR2 FQNNGV. The ends lost 1 base at V and 7 bases at J; junction bases unmatched: 13. The CDR3 totals 18 residues. The CDR3 sequence: CASSLGLGTGDPKQPQHF. CDR3 nucleotides: TGTGCCAGCAGCTTAGGTTTGGGGACAGGGGACCCTAAGCAGCCCCAGCATTTT.